Presented here are 29 T cell receptor beta chains from one specimen sequenced in a study of HIV-infected patients and healthy controls. Reverse transcription used approximately 500 ng RNA and constant-region primers for alpha and beta. Each of the alpha and beta chains got its own library through chain-specific third strand synthesis with indices. MiXCR, run by TCRdb on the 5' RACE reads, gives a single entry per CDR3 protein. This table holds roughly 18,000 distinct CDR3 sequences, 10% found once. Whole blood was used without fractionation, so all unsorted peripheral T cells were included. The sample was blood. The receptors shown here come from an adult in good health.

Many counts were recorded for this clonotype. The chain combines TRBV10-3 with TRBJ2-3; D perhaps matches TRBD2 (5 bases). CDR3 length equals 15 residues. V shed 3 bases and J shed 2 bases, with 12 bases lying between them. The germline gives CDR1 ENHRY, CDR2 SYGVKD. The CDR3 region is CAISDGSVDTDTQYF. The CDR3 DNA reads as TGTGCCATCAGTGACGGTAGCGTTGACACAGATACGCAGTATTTT.

This clonotype was detected many times. The genes are TRBV7-2 and TRBJ2-1; 7 bases agree with TRBD2. After removal of 0 bases from V and 8 bases from J, the junction contained 4 bases not matched to a gene. The CDR3 extends over 14 amino acids. In germline, CDR1 is SGHTA, CDR2 FQGNSA. In DNA form, the CDR3 reads TGTGCCAGCAGCTTAGCGGGAGGGCCGGATGAGCAGTTCTTC. Its protein product is CASSLAGGPDEQFF.

This clonotype is medium-sized within its sample. The genes are TRBV11-3 and TRBJ2-3; 9 nucleotides align to TRBD2. CDR1 is SGHNT and CDR2 is YENEEA in the germline V gene. This CDR3 has 15 amino acids. The V and J ends lost 6 bases and 2 bases, in that order; junction bases with no gene match: 6. The CDR3 loop reads CASSGSGRPTDTQYF. The CDR3 bases are TGTGCCAGCAGTGGTAGCGGGAGACCCACAGATACGCAGTATTTT.

At least ten counts were recorded for this clonotype. The chain recombines TRBV5-1 with TRBJ2-5; D is undetermined. V lost 3 bases to trimming and J lost 2 bases, with 8 bases between them. CDR1 and CDR2 from the germline V gene are SGHRS and YFSETQ. The CDR3 is 13 amino acids. CDR3 sequence reads: CASSYTPQETQYF. In DNA form, the CDR3 reads TGCGCCAGCAGCTACACCCCGCAAGAGACCCAGTACTTC.

The chain couples TRBV12-3 or TRBV12-4 to TRBJ1-1; the D is unclear. Trimming removed 6 bases at V and 2 bases at J, with 7 bases between. The CDR3 loop spans 12 amino acids. This chain's CDR3 is CASRPSNTEAFF. CDR3 in DNA: TGTGCCAGCAGACCATCAAACACTGAAGCTTTCTTT.

This clonotype appeared many times. The chain links TRBV10-3 to TRBJ2-1, with D perhaps matching TRBD2 (5 bases). The CDR3 has 14 residues. Per germline, CDR1 ENHRY and CDR2 SYGVKD. The germline V and J ends were trimmed by 9 bases and 0 bases, with 12 bases remaining between them. Here the CDR3 DNA reads TGTGCCATAGGAGGCTCAAGCTCCTACAATGAGCAGTTCTTC. It encodes CAIGGSSSYNEQFF.

This clonotype was counted between two and nine times. V is TRBV18 and J is TRBJ1-2; possibly TRBD1 for D (5 bases). The CDR3 is made up of 16 amino acids. Trimming stripped 6 bases from V and 0 bases from J, with 17 bases between. Per germline, CDR1 KGHSH and CDR2 LQKENI. CDR3: CASSPEQVRANYGYTF. The CDR3, as DNA: TGTGCCAGCTCCCCGGAACAGGTTAGAGCTAACTATGGCTACACCTTC.

By sample fraction, this clonotype is medium-sized (0.01 to 0.1%). V gene TRBV3-1 combines with J gene TRBJ2-3; weak D call: TRBD2 (5 bases). The V and J ends lost 0 bases and 3 bases respectively, with 16 bases between them. The CDR3 runs to 17 residues. Per the germline V gene, CDR1 is LGHDT and CDR2 is YNNKEL (reference sequence). CDR3 sequence reads: CASSQDGQRGWTDTQYF. The DNA of the CDR3 is TGTGCCAGCAGCCAAGACGGGCAGCGAGGGTGGACAGATACGCAGTATTTT.

This clonotype was observed many times. This chain joins TRBV30 and TRBJ2-7; 7 positions agree with TRBD2. CDR1 and CDR2 (germline): GTSNPN, SVGIG (reference sequence). This CDR3 comprises 14 residues. Losses at the gene ends were 0 bases for V and 2 bases for J; bases not matched to a gene: 4. CDR3 DNA: TGTGCCTGGAGTGTGGGCGGGAGCCCCTACGAGCAGTACTTC. Translation: CAWSVGGSPYEQYF.

The V and J genes are TRBV20-1 and TRBJ2-3; 14 nucleotides align to TRBD2. Germline loops: CDR1 DFQATT, CDR2 SNEGSKA (reference sequence). The trim removed 1 base at V and 1 base at J, leaving 7 bases unmatched. The CDR3 is made up of 18 amino acids. CDR3 nucleotide sequence: TGCAGTGCTAGAGGGGGACTAGCGGGAGTCGCGGGCACAGATACGCAGTATTTT. Translating gives CSARGGLAGVAGTDTQYF.

This clonotype was seen ten or more times. The chain is built from TRBV5-1 and TRBJ1-4; TRBD1 matches at 7 bases. The germline CDR1 and CDR2 sequences are SGHRS and YFSETQ. There are 17 residues in the CDR3. The V segment lost 0 bases and the J segment 4 bases; nucleotides outside the gene matches: 9. This CDR3 reads CASSLGAGTAFNEKLFF. Here the CDR3 DNA reads TGCGCCAGCAGCTTGGGGGCCGGGACAGCTTTTAATGAAAAACTGTTTTTT.

This clonotype is classed as medium-sized. The gene calls are TRBV30 and TRBJ1-2; 7 nucleotides line up with TRBD1. With V trimmed by 0 bases and J by 4 bases, 8 bases remained unmatched. CDR1 is GTSNPN and CDR2 is SVGIG in the germline V gene (reference sequence). The CDR3 contains 15 residues. In nucleotides, the CDR3 is TGTGCCTGGAGTGTAGGGACAGCCATTTCCTATGGCTACACCTTC. This sequence encodes CAWSVGTAISYGYTF. Using reference TRBV30 and TRBJ1-2 for the parts outside the CDR3, the full variable domain is SQTIHQWPATLVQPVGSPLSLECTVEGTSNPNLYWYRQAAGRGLQLLFYSVGIGQISSEVPQNLSASRPQDRQFILSSKKLLLSDSGFYLCAWSVGTAISYGYTFGSGTRLTVV.

The CDR3 DNA reads TGTGCCAGCAGCCCATCAGGGACTAGCGGGAGTCCAGATACGCAGTATTTT. This sequence encodes CASSPSGTSGSPDTQYF. V is TRBV7-3 and J is TRBJ2-3, with 14 bases fitting TRBD2. The ends lost 5 bases at V and 4 bases at J; junction bases unmatched: 8. Germline V gene sequence: CDR1 SGHTA, CDR2 FQGTGA. This CDR3 has 17 amino acids.

This clonotype was seen ten or more times. The chain links TRBV10-3 to TRBJ2-5; 15 bases are shared with TRBD2. V gave up 4 bases and J gave up 0 bases; unmatched junction bases: 6. Germline CDR1 is ENHRY and CDR2 is SYGVKD. This CDR3 contains 18 residues. CDR3 sequence: CAISASRTSGRDQETQYF. As DNA, the CDR3 is TGTGCCATCAGTGCCTCCCGGACTAGCGGGAGGGACCAAGAGACCCAGTACTTC.

This clonotype showed up many times. The J gene is TRBJ2-5, the V gene TRBV5-1, with D uncertain. V lost 1 base, J lost 2 bases, and 0 bases lay in between. CDR1 and CDR2 from the germline V gene are SGHRS and YFSETQ. The CDR3 runs 11 residues. The CDR3 loop is CASSLQETQYF. In DNA, the CDR3 is TGCGCCAGCAGCTTGCAAGAGACCCAGTACTTC.

The V and J genes are TRBV20-1 and TRBJ2-2, with 7 positions matching TRBD2. The CDR3 has 13 amino acids. V lost 4 bases and J lost 8; bases outside the gene matches: 7. The V gene's germline CDR1 is DFQATT and CDR2 SNEGSKA (reference sequence). The CDR3 is CSATAEGGGELFF. Here the CDR3 DNA reads TGCAGTGCTACGGCGGAGGGAGGGGGGGAGCTGTTTTTT.

This clonotype was picked up many times. The gene calls are TRBV13 and TRBJ2-3; D tentatively reads TRBD1 or TRBD2 (5 bases each). The CDR3 has 15 amino acids. Germline CDR1 reads PRHDT; CDR2 reads FYEKMQ (reference sequence). V lost 5 bases and J 5 bases, leaving 17 bases between the germline ends. The CDR3 reads CASSPGTLSGDTQYF. The CDR3, as DNA: TGTGCCAGCAGCCCCGGGACCCTAAGCGGAGATACGCAGTATTTT.

This clonotype was picked up many times. The rearrangement joins TRBV12-5 to TRBJ2-1; D is uncertain. V was trimmed by 6 bases and J by 7 bases, leaving 19 bases between them. The germline V gene encodes CDR1 LGHNT and CDR2 FRNRAP. This CDR3 is built from 15 residues. CDR3 bases: TGTGCTAGTGGCCCGGCCGAGCCGTGGGCGAATGAGCAGTTCTTC. The encoded protein is CASGPAEPWANEQFF.

This clonotype qualifies as medium-sized (0.01 to 0.1%). This sequence joins TRBV5-1 and TRBJ2-3; 7 bases fit TRBD1. Germline assignment: CDR1 SGHRS and CDR2 YFSETQ. The CDR3 length is 15 residues. The V segment lost 1 base and the J segment 3 bases; nucleotides outside the gene matches: 5. This CDR3 reads CASSLSGTATDTQYF. Written as DNA, the CDR3 is TGCGCCAGCAGCTTGTCCGGGACAGCGACAGATACGCAGTATTTT.

This clonotype was counted ten times or more. The chain has TRBV10-3 and TRBJ2-3; 9 positions agree with TRBD2. V shed 7 bases and J 2 bases; nucleotides not matched to a gene: 4. Germline V gene lookup returns CDR1 ENHRY and CDR2 SYGVKD. The CDR3 runs 14 residues. CDR3 residues: CAIKQREDTDTQYF. DNA of the CDR3: TGTGCCATCAAACAGCGGGAGGACACAGATACGCAGTATTTT.

On this clonotype: This may stem from a read error, because a much larger clone lies one nucleotide away. This chain uses TRBV3-1 with TRBJ1-2; D is unclear. The CDR3 consists of 16 residues. The germline V gene has CDR1 LGHDT and CDR2 YNNKEL (reference sequence). Between the trimmed V and J ends, which lost 1 base and 0 bases, there was a span of 12 bases. The CDR3 sequence: CASSQVTRATNYGYTF. The CDR3 nucleotides are TGTGCCAGCAGCCAAGTCACGCGTGCTACTAACTATGGCTACACCTTC.

This clonotype was seen at least ten times. This chain connects TRBV9 to TRBJ1-1; 7 bases map to TRBD1. CDR1 is SGDLS and CDR2 is YYNGEE in the germline V gene. The CDR3 has 15 residues. The junction had 6 bases not matched to a gene; V was cut back by 4 bases and J by 0 bases. The DNA of the CDR3 is TGTGCCAGCAGCCCTTGGACAGGCATGAACACTGAAGCTTTCTTT. Translated: CASSPWTGMNTEAFF. The whole variable domain, filled in from reference TRBV9 and TRBJ1-1, reads DSGVTQTPKHLITATGQRVTLRCSPRSGDLSVYWYQQSLDQGLQFLIQYYNGEERAKGNILERFSAQQFPDLHSELNLSSLELGDSALYFCASSPWTGMNTEAFFGQGTRLTVV.

This clonotype was counted at least ten times. The chain has TRBV7-2 and TRBJ2-1; TRBD2 agrees at 9 bases. The length of the CDR3 is 15 residues. Germline CDR1 is SGHTA and CDR2 is FQGNSA. V shed 1 base and J 7 bases; nucleotides not matched to a gene: 5. For the CDR3, the DNA is TGTGCCAGCAGCTTAGATACTAGCGGGCTGAATGAGCAGTTCTTC. It specifies CASSLDTSGLNEQFF.

This clonotype is labeled as medium-sized. The V call is TRBV20-1, the J call TRBJ2-3; perhaps TRBD2 as D (6 bases). V was clipped by 3 bases and J by 4 bases, with 14 bases between them. Germline CDR1 reads DFQATT; CDR2 reads SNEGSKA (reference sequence). The CDR3 has 14 amino acids. The CDR3 is CSARRGRRPDTQYF. CDR3 nucleotide sequence: TGCAGTGCTAGGCGGGGCAGGCGGCCAGATACGCAGTATTTT.

This clonotype is classed as medium-sized. The CDR3 loop reads CASSHVAGANSYEQYF. CDR3 in DNA: TGTGCCAGCAGCCACGTTGCAGGGGCGAACTCCTACGAGCAGTACTTC. This sequence joins TRBV14 and TRBJ2-7, with D perhaps matching TRBD1 (6 bases). The CDR3 is 16 amino acids. Per germline, CDR1 SGHDN and CDR2 FVKESK. V was trimmed by 3 bases and J by 0 bases, leaving 15 bases between them.

This clonotype was found many times. This rearrangement joins TRBV3-1 to TRBJ2-2; TRBD1 matches 7 bases. V trimming: 6 bases; J trimming: 4 bases; junction bases outside the gene matches: 11. Germline CDR1 reads LGHDT; CDR2 reads YNNKEL (reference sequence). The length of the CDR3 is 16 residues. The CDR3 loop is CASSQPLGQSTGELFF. The CDR3 nucleotides are TGTGCCAGCAGTCAACCTCTGGGACAGAGCACCGGGGAGCTGTTTTTT.

In its sample, this clonotype is medium-sized. The V and J genes are TRBV7-8 and TRBJ2-1, with D possibly being TRBD1 or TRBD2 (6 bases each). Germline V gene data show CDR1 as SGHVS and CDR2 as FQNEAQ. Deletions cut 5 bases from V and 8 bases from J, with 19 bases between. The CDR3 has 15 residues. DNA for the CDR3: TGTGCCAGCAGCGTAAGGGGGGACCCTTTCTATGAGCAGTTCTTC. It encodes CASSVRGDPFYEQFF.

This clonotype was seen repeatedly, ten times or more. This chain connects TRBV6-2 or TRBV6-3 to TRBJ2-3; TRBD2 might be the D (5 bases). From germline, CDR1 is MNHEY and CDR2 SVGEGT. This CDR3 contains 16 residues. V was trimmed by 0 bases and J by 3 bases, leaving 13 bases between them. CDR3 nucleotide sequence: TGTGCCAGCAGTTACTCGGCGCCGCGGAGGACAGATACGCAGTATTTT. This encodes CASSYSAPRRTDTQYF.

This clonotype was seen at least ten times. This chain uses TRBV4-2 with TRBJ2-3; D is unresolved. Trimming removed 1 base from V and 6 bases from J, with 8 bases in between. The CDR3 sequence is 13 residues long. Germline V gives CDR1 LGHNA, CDR2 YNFKEQ. In DNA, the CDR3 is TGTGCCAGCAGCCAAGTAGACGGGGATACGCAGTATTTT. It specifies CASSQVDGDTQYF.